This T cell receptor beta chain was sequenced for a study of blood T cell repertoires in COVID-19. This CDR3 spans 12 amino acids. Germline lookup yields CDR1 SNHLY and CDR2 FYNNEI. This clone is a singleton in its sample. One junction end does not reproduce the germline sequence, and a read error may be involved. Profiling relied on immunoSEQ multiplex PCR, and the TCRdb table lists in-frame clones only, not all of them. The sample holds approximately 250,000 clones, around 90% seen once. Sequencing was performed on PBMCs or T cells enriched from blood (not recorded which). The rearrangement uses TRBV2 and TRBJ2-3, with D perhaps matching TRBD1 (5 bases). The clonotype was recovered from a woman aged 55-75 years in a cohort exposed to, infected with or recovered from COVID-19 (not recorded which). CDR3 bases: TGTGCCAGCGGTGACAGTCCCGATACGCAGTATTTT. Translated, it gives CASGDSPDTQYF.